Given below is one TCR beta chain in context. The data originate from a study of blood T cell repertoires in COVID-19. As processed by the authors: Amplification from reference gene primers served as the basis for estimated nucleated cell counts. Data came from immunoSEQ multiplex PCR; TCRdb stores just in-frame clones and leaves some out. The V and J calls and clone size are taken from that table; D and trimming were inferred from the DNA. This sample has about 90,000 clones, with around four fifths found just once. CDR3 size: 17 residues. CDR1 is SGHTA, CDR2 FQGNSA, per germline. Trimming at V came to 1 base and at J to 5 bases, leaving 12 bases not matched to a gene.

This sequence originates from a woman aged 70-85 years with active or convalescent COVID-19. This chain joins TRBV7-2 and TRBJ2-3; 7 bases agree with TRBD2. Specimen: peripheral blood. CDR3 in amino acids: CASSLGIMGGVRDTQYF. CDR3 sequence (DNA): TGTGCCAGCAGCTTAGGGATCATGGGGGGGGTTAGAGATACGCAGTATTTT.